This is a list of T cell receptor beta chains from one sample in a study of T-cell reconstitution after alpha-beta-depleted transplantation in children. One entry per CDR3 protein results from TCRdb running MiXCR on the PCR reads. The table records fewer than 550,000 distinct CDR3 sequences, 11% of them present only once. The starting material was PBMCs from the stem cell graft donor, obtained from the stem cell graft. The origin of the receptors is a human donor who donated a stem cell graft to a child with acute myeloid leukemia. The CDR3 runs from the conserved cysteine through the conserved F or W. D genes are given only for firm matches. The listing skips clone size in some rows; elsewhere it reads once, few, many or a size class.

J gene	D gene	V gene	clone size	CDR3 DNA	CDR3 protein
TRBJ2-1	.	TRBV6-2/TRBV6-3	few	TGTGCCAGCAGTTACTTCCCTAACGGTGAGCAGTTCTTC	CASSYFPNGEQFF
TRBJ2-1	TRBD1	TRBV5-1	.	TGCGCCAGCAGCCCCGGGACAGCCCCGAATGAGCAGTTCTTC	CASSPGTAPNEQFF
TRBJ2-1	.	TRBV20-1	medium-sized	TGCAGTGCTAGAGGGTTAGTTCTAATCGATGAGCAGTTCTTC	CSARGLVLIDEQFF
TRBJ2-1	TRBD1	TRBV24-1	many	TGTGCCACCAGTGACCCACAGGGGGCGGAAGGCAATGAGCAGTTCTTC	CATSDPQGAEGNEQFF
TRBJ2-7	.	TRBV9	few	TGTGCCAGCAGCGTACAGGGTACCTCCTACGAGCAGTACTTC	CASSVQGTSYEQYF
TRBJ2-3	.	TRBV7-8	few	TGTGCCAGCAGCCGTGAGGCGACAGGAGGCACAGATACGCAGTATTTT	CASSREATGGTDTQYF
TRBJ1-1	.	TRBV20-1	few	TGCAGTGCTAGAGGGGAACTATCTGACACTGAAGCTTTCTTT	CSARGELSDTEAFF
TRBJ2-1	TRBD2	TRBV20-1	few	TGCAGTGCCACCGGACTAGCGGGAGGCGATGAGCAGTTCTTC	CSATGLAGGDEQFF
TRBJ2-3	.	TRBV29-1	few	TGCAGCGTTGAGACAGGCACAGATACGCAGTATTTT	CSVETGTDTQYF
TRBJ1-1	.	TRBV5-1	many	TGCGCCAGCAGCTTGGGGGGCATGGCGGACACTGAAGCTTTCTTT	CASSLGGMADTEAFF
TRBJ2-3	TRBD2	TRBV5-1	.	TGCGCCAGCGGGGCCGGACTAGCAAGTGATACGCAGTATTTT	CASGAGLASDTQYF
TRBJ2-5	.	TRBV12-3/TRBV12-4	.	TGTGCCAGCAGCTCACCCCTGGGGGAGACCCAGTACTTC	CASSSPLGETQYF
TRBJ1-5	.	TRBV20-1	few	TGCAGTGCTTCCCAGGAGGCCCAGCCCCAGCATTTT	CSASQEAQPQHF
TRBJ2-1	.	TRBV29-1	.	TGCAGCGGCAAGACTCCGGGTGACGAGCAGTTCTTC	CSGKTPGDEQFF
TRBJ1-1	TRBD1	TRBV5-1	.	TGCGCCAGCGCACTCGCGACAGGGAGGAGTGGAGGTTGGACTGAAGCTTTCTTT	CASALATGRSGGWTEAFF
TRBJ2-3	.	TRBV3-1	.	TGTGCCAGCACCCAATATTTCTGGCAGCCGTTTTCCACAGATACGCAGTATTTT	CASTQYFWQPFSTDTQYF
TRBJ1-5	TRBD1	TRBV10-3	few	TGTGCCACTCGGACAGGGAAGGGAGATAGCAATCAGCCCCAGCATTTT	CATRTGKGDSNQPQHF
TRBJ1-2	.	TRBV20-1	.	TGCAGTGCTAGCGGACTTTCGGACTATGGCTACACCTTC	CSASGLSDYGYTF
TRBJ2-5	TRBD1	TRBV7-9	.	TGTGCCAGCAGCTTGTTGGGACAGGGTACAGAGACCCAGTACTTC	CASSLLGQGTETQYF
TRBJ2-7	.	TRBV29-1	few	TGCAGCGTTAGGCGGGACGGGGGATTGGTCGAGCAGTACTTC	CSVRRDGGLVEQYF
TRBJ2-3	TRBD2	TRBV4-2	few	TGTGCCAGCAGCCCCTTACTAGCGGGAGAGTCAGATACGCAGTATTTT	CASSPLLAGESDTQYF
TRBJ2-3	TRBD2	TRBV11-1	.	TGTGCCAGCAGCCCTGGACTAGCGGGAGGGGCCACAGATACGCAGTATTTT	CASSPGLAGGATDTQYF
TRBJ2-3	.	TRBV19	.	TGTGCCAGTAGGGAGACGTTGACAGATACGCAGTATTTT	CASRETLTDTQYF
TRBJ1-3	TRBD1	TRBV20-1	many	TGCAGTGCTTCCCTGGGGGGACAGGGGGCTGGAAACACCATATATTTT	CSASLGGQGAGNTIYF
TRBJ2-6	.	TRBV3-1	many	TGTGCCAGCAGCCAATCGTCTGGGGCCAACGTCCTGACTTTC	CASSQSSGANVLTF
TRBJ2-1	TRBD2	TRBV5-6	few	TGTGCCAGCAGCTTGGGGTGGGGGGGTAACAATGAGCAGTTCTTC	CASSLGWGGNNEQFF
TRBJ2-3	.	TRBV5-1	few	TGCGCCAGCAGCTTGGCCCCAGAGCTTTGGGATACGCAGTATTTT	CASSLAPELWDTQYF
TRBJ1-1	.	TRBV2	few	TGTGCCAGCAGTGATCCCGGGACTGAAGCTTTCTTT	CASSDPGTEAFF
TRBJ2-4	.	TRBV12-3/TRBV12-4	many	TGTGCCAGCAGTTTTCGGGTATCCAAAAACATTCAGTACTTC	CASSFRVSKNIQYF
TRBJ2-1	.	TRBV4-3	.	TGCGCCAGCAGCCAAACGGGACTCCAAGAGCAGTTCTTC	CASSQTGLQEQFF
TRBJ2-7	.	TRBV9	many	TGTGCCAGCAGCGTCGGGACCGAGCCCTACGAGCAGTACTTC	CASSVGTEPYEQYF
TRBJ1-1	.	TRBV6-1	few	TGTGCCAGCAGTGAAAGGGAGGCCCTTCGAGTAACACTGATGGAAGCTTTCTTT	CASSEREALRVTLMEAFF
TRBJ1-6	.	TRBV6-2/TRBV6-3	few	TGTGCCAGCATCCCGCGGAGGGCGGGTTCACCCCTCCACTTT	CASIPRRAGSPLHF
TRBJ1-2	TRBD1	TRBV27	.	TGTGCCAGCAGTTATAAAGGACAGGGGGCAAACTATGGCTACACCTTC	CASSYKGQGANYGYTF
TRBJ2-1	TRBD2	TRBV10-3	.	TGTGCCATCAAGGGGCTAGCGGGGGGGAGCTCCTACAATGAGCAGTTCTTC	CAIKGLAGGSSYNEQFF
TRBJ2-7	.	TRBV7-6	many	TGTGCCAGCAGCTCACGGGACTCCAGCTCCTACGAGCAGTACTTC	CASSSRDSSSYEQYF
TRBJ2-5	TRBD2	TRBV20-1	few	TGCAGTGCCGCGGAAGGTGGGCGGGGGGAGACCCAGTACTTC	CSAAEGGRGETQYF
TRBJ1-2	.	TRBV12-3/TRBV12-4	few	TGTGCCAGCAGTATCTCAGGGTCTGGCTACACCTTC	CASSISGSGYTF
TRBJ2-1	.	TRBV7-3	few	TGTGCCAGCAGCTTAACGCCGGGGGACTCCTACAATGAGCAGTTCTTC	CASSLTPGDSYNEQFF
TRBJ2-7	.	TRBV20-1	few	TGCAGTGCTAGCTCAACGGAGAGCTCCTACGAGCAGTACTTC	CSASSTESSYEQYF
TRBJ2-7	.	TRBV6-5	.	TGTGCCAGCAGTTACTCCCAGGGTAGCGAGCAGTACTTC	CASSYSQGSEQYF
TRBJ1-1	.	TRBV10-3	.	TGTGCCATCAGTGAGTCGGGGGTTAGGACTGAAGCTTTCTTT	CAISESGVRTEAFF